This T cell receptor (beta chain) was identified in a study of blood T cells in healthy people across ages. Trimming took 5 bases from V and 5 from J; bases not matched to a gene: 10. This CDR3 is 15 amino acids long. Germline V lookup: CDR1 SQVTM, CDR2 ANQGSEA. A sample-barcoded 5' primer and a J-beta primer mix were used in a second PCR of about 7 to 12 cycles. Each CDR3 protein gets one entry after TCRdb re-called the 5' RACE reads with MiXCR. Among 1.5 million to 2 million distinct CDR3 sequences listed, about 49% were seen once. The chain combines TRBV29-1 with TRBJ2-3; the match to TRBD1 covers 10 bases. The sequenced sample was blood. This receptor was obtained from a woman aged 35 to 49 in good health. Here the CDR3 reads CSVSGWDRGGDTQYF. CDR3 nucleotides: TGCAGCGTTTCCGGCTGGGACAGGGGCGGAGATACGCAGTATTTT.